This T cell receptor (beta chain) was obtained from a study of OX40 agonist ivuxolimab in advanced cancers. On the study more broadly: Anti-PD-1, anti-PD-L1 or anti-CTLA-4 therapy given earlier was allowed, and around 40% had some. Study-level results: Both CD4+ and CD8+ T cell populations in blood had undergone clonal expansion by week 6 at 0.1 to 3.0 mg/kg.

Comment on this clone: Antigen unknown.

Trimming left V 5 bases short and J 7 bases short, with 18 bases between. This CDR3 region has 15 residues. The germline gives CDR1 LNHDA, CDR2 SQIVND (reference sequence). Generated by immunoSEQ multiplex PCR, the TCRdb table keeps only in-frame clones and is missing some. The profile shows tens of thousands of clones, roughly nine tenths of them singletons. This TCR was recovered from an adult with an advanced solid tumor such as melanoma, head and neck, liver or kidney cancer. This chain uses TRBV19 with TRBJ2-1; weak D call: TRBD2 (6 bases). This specimen consisted of CD4+ or CD8+ T cells sorted from blood, obtained in a trial of the OX40 agonist ivuxolimab. CDR3: CASSPSHGRSNEQFF. CDR3 in DNA: TGTGCCAGTAGTCCAAGTCACGGGAGAAGTAATGAGCAGTTCTTC.